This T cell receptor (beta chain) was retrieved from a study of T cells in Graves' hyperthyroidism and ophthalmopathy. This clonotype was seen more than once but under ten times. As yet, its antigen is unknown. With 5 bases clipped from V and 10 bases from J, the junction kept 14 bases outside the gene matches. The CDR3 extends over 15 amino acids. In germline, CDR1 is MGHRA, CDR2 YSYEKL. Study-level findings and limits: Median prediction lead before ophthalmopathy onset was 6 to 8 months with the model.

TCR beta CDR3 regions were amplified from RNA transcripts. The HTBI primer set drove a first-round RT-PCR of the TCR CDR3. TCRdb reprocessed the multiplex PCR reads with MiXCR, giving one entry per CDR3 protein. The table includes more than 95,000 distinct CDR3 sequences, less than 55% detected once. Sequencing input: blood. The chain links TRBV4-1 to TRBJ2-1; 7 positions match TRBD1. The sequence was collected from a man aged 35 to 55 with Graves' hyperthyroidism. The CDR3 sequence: CASSAIDRENGEQFF. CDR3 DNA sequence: TGCGCCAGCAGCGCGATCGACAGGGAAAATGGGGAGCAGTTCTTC.